The 24 T cell receptor beta chains in this list originate from one sample, sequenced in a study of blood T cells in healthy people across ages. Together with a sample-barcoded 5' primer, a J-beta primer mix was included in a second PCR lasting roughly 6 to 12 cycles. TCRdb called the 5' RACE reads again in MiXCR, with one record for every CDR3 protein. Counted here are nearly 800,000 distinct CDR3 sequences, more than 50% occurring once; the ten biggest clones make up under 30%. The source material was blood. The source is a man aged 35-49 years in good health.

This sequence joins TRBV6-2 or TRBV6-3 and TRBJ2-3, with TRBD1 as a possible D gene (5 bases). There are 16 residues in the CDR3. The germline V gene encodes CDR1 MNHEY and CDR2 SVGEGT. Trimming pared 0 bases from V and 2 bases from J, leaving 12 bases between. CDR3 sequence: CASSYSEQAYTDTQYF. In DNA form, the CDR3 reads TGTGCCAGCAGTTACTCGGAACAGGCTTACACAGATACGCAGTATTTT.

This rearrangement joins TRBV5-1 to TRBJ2-1; 7 positions match TRBD2. Germline CDR1 SGHRS, CDR2 YFSETQ. The CDR3 spans 16 residues. J lost 8 bases, V lost 0 bases, and 11 bases had no gene match. CDR3 sequence reads: CASSLGSEAGYYEQFF. The CDR3 coding sequence is TGCGCCAGCAGCTTGGGATCAGAAGCGGGATACTATGAGCAGTTCTTC.

The chain is built from TRBV20-1 and TRBJ2-7; TRBD1 might be the D (6 bases). Gene TRBJ2-5 matches the end of the DNA better, so the J call may be wrong. The CDR3 extends over 13 amino acids. Germline V gives CDR1 DFQATT, CDR2 SNEGSKA (reference sequence). CDR3 amino acids: CSAKPTGLETQYF. CDR3 in DNA: TGCAGTGCAAAACCTACAGGGTTGGAGACCCAGTACTTC.

Only a few counts were recorded for this clonotype. As DNA, the CDR3 is TGTGCCAGCAGTCCACGGGTGGGGGTACGTCAAGAGACCCAGTACTTC. Translated, it gives CASSPRVGVRQETQYF. The J gene is TRBJ2-5, the V gene TRBV12-3 or TRBV12-4; D tentatively reads TRBD1 or TRBD2 (5 bases each). This CDR3 has 16 amino acids. V was cut by 5 bases and J by 2 bases, with 18 bases left in between.

This chain uses TRBV2 with TRBJ1-5, with 7 positions matching TRBD1. CDR3 size: 13 residues. Trimming at V came to 11 bases and at J to 2 bases, leaving 6 bases not matched to a gene. Looked up from germline, CDR1 is SNHLY and CDR2 is FYNNEI. The DNA for the CDR3 is TGTGCCGCTGACAGGGCCGGCAATCAGCCCCAGCATTTT. This gives the protein CAADRAGNQPQHF.

The CDR3 is CAIRNLGGDLQYGYTF. The DNA for the CDR3 is TGTGCCATCAGGAACCTCGGAGGGGATTTGCAATATGGCTACACCTTC. This chain connects TRBV10-3 to TRBJ1-2, with D perhaps TRBD1 (5 bases). CDR1 is ENHRY, CDR2 SYGVKD, per germline. The CDR3 has 16 amino acids. The V gene lost 6 bases and the J gene lost 5 bases, with 22 bases spanning the gap.

This rearrangement joins TRBV12-3 or TRBV12-4 to TRBJ2-7; D is undetermined. Trimming took 0 bases from V and 2 from J, leaving 11 bases between them. The length of the CDR3 is 15 residues. CDR3 nucleotide sequence: TGTGCCAGCAGTTTAGCCCTTTACGGTACCTACGAGCAGTACTTC. It codes for CASSLALYGTYEQYF.

The chain employs TRBV4-1 and TRBJ2-1; D not certain. V lost 0 bases to trimming and J lost 8 bases, with 14 bases between them. This CDR3 is 15 amino acids long. Germline values: CDR1 MGHRA, CDR2 YSYEKL. The CDR3 DNA sequence: TGCGCCAGCAGCCAAGATAAGCTAGTGAGCGATGAGCAGTTCTTC. It yields the protein CASSQDKLVSDEQFF.

The sample holds a few counts of this clonotype. V gene TRBV6-5 combines with J gene TRBJ2-5, with D unresolved. CDR1 and CDR2 (germline): MNHEY, SVGAGI. Trimming stripped 6 bases from V and 1 base from J, with 6 bases between. This CDR3 region has 12 residues. CDR3 sequence: CASRRLQETQYF. CDR3 DNA: TGTGCCAGCAGACGGCTCCAAGAGACCCAGTACTTC.

The chain uses TRBV2 and TRBJ1-2; D is unclear. Germline CDR1 SNHLY, CDR2 FYNNEI. V lost 4 bases to trimming and J lost 8 bases, with 11 bases between them. The CDR3 is 12 amino acids. This CDR3 reads CASSGRAGGYTF. The CDR3 bases are TGTGCCAGCAGTGGGCGGGCGGGAGGCTACACCTTC. Based on the CDR3 plus reference TRBV2 and TRBJ1-2, the full variable domain is EPEVTQTPSHQVTQMGQEVILRCVPISNHLYFYWYRQILGQKVEFLVSFYNNEISEKSEIFDDQFSVERPDGSNFTLKIRSTKLEDSAMYFCASSGRAGGYTFGSGTRLTVV.

This clonotype was found a few times. The J gene is TRBJ1-4, the V gene TRBV7-2; D is possibly TRBD1 (6 bases). Germline V gene lookup returns CDR1 SGHTA and CDR2 FQGNSA. The CDR3 contains 16 residues. V was cut by 3 bases and J by 7 bases, with 18 bases left in between. CDR3 in DNA: TGTGCCAGCAGCTTGACCGGACAGCCGGGTGGTGAAAAACTGTTTTTT. Translating gives CASSLTGQPGGEKLFF. Combining the CDR3 with reference TRBV7-2 and TRBJ1-4 gives the whole variable domain GAGVSQSPSNKVTEKGKDVELRCDPISGHTALYWYRQSLGQGLEFLIYFQGNSAPDKSGLPSDRFSAERTGGSVSTLTIQRTQQEDSAVYLCASSLTGQPGGEKLFFGSGTQLSVL.

This clonotype was recorded a few times. The J gene is TRBJ2-4, the V gene TRBV29-1; D may be TRBD2 (6 bases). The J call could be wrong; TRBJ2-7 is a better fit for the DNA end. CDR1 is SQVTM and CDR2 is ANQGSEA in the germline V gene. The CDR3 has 13 residues. The CDR3 loop reads CSVEDRGAYEQYF. CDR3 bases: TGCAGCGTTGAAGACCGCGGGGCCTACGAGCAGTACTTC.

In its sample, this clonotype was seen once. The rearrangement links TRBV5-1 to TRBJ2-4, with 7 bases aligning to TRBD1. The DNA end lines up better with TRBJ2-5; the J call may be wrong. The CDR3 extends over 14 amino acids. Germline CDR1 is SGHRS and CDR2 is YFSETQ. The CDR3 sequence: CASSFATGVETQYF. DNA for the CDR3: TGCGCCAGCAGCTTTGCCACAGGGGTCGAGACCCAGTACTTC.

V and J are TRBV19 and TRBJ2-3; no reliable D call. CDR1 is LNHDA, CDR2 SQIVND, per germline (reference sequence). Trimming took 4 bases from V and 9 from J, leaving 11 bases between them. CDR3 length: 12 residues. The CDR3 sequence: CASSTSLGTQYF. Written as DNA, the CDR3 is TGTGCCAGTAGTACATCGTTGGGGACGCAGTATTTT.

The CDR3 spells CASSSQGRVKTQYF. The DNA of the CDR3 is TGTGCCAGCAGTTCACAGGGGAGGGTAAAGACCCAGTACTTC. The chain recombines TRBV12-3 or TRBV12-4 with TRBJ2-5; either TRBD1 or TRBD2 may fit D (7 bases each). The CDR3 has 14 amino acids. V was shortened by 4 bases and J by 6 bases, with 15 bases between the two germline ends.

The V call is TRBV20-1, the J call TRBJ1-2, with D hard to call. Germline V gives CDR1 DFQATT, CDR2 SNEGSKA (reference sequence). The CDR3 is 12 residues long. V was trimmed by 5 bases and J by 3 bases, leaving 10 bases between them. The CDR3 is CSAPRRDYGYTF. Written as DNA, the CDR3 is TGCAGTGCTCCGAGGCGGGACTATGGCTACACCTTC.

The table lists this clonotype with a few counts. V usage is TRBV27 and J usage is TRBJ2-3; weak D call: TRBD2 (6 bases). This CDR3 spans 14 amino acids. CDR1 and CDR2 (germline): MNHEY, SMNVEV (reference sequence). Deletions cut 3 bases from V and 5 bases from J, with 12 bases between. CDR3 nucleotide sequence: TGTGCCAGCAGTTTGGAACTAGCAGGAGATACGCAGTATTTT. Protein sequence: CASSLELAGDTQYF.

V usage is TRBV29-1 and J usage is TRBJ2-3; 9 bases agree with TRBD2. V was pared by 3 bases and J by 7 bases, with 8 bases of the junction left unmatched. The germline gives CDR1 SQVTM, CDR2 ANQGSEA. The CDR3 spans 14 residues. As DNA, the CDR3 is TGCAGCGTTGATTCGGCTAGCGGGACAAATACGCAGTATTTT. Its translation is CSVDSASGTNTQYF.

The sample holds a few counts of this clonotype. V usage is TRBV28 and J usage is TRBJ1-1; 8 nucleotides align to TRBD1. The CDR3 contains 14 residues. The trim removed 3 bases at V and 5 bases at J, leaving 5 bases unmatched. Germline CDR1 and CDR2: MDHEN and SYDVKM. The CDR3 DNA follows: TGTGCCAGCAGTTTCATTCAGGGGGCGACTGAAGCTTTCTTT. Protein product: CASSFIQGATEAFF.

The chain has TRBV16 and TRBJ1-2; maybe TRBD1 (6 bases). Germline V gene sequence: CDR1 KGHSY, CDR2 FQNENV. The CDR3 is 17 amino acids. The V end was cut by 0 bases, the J end by 0 bases, with 14 bases between. CDR3 protein: CASSQSTGGRPNYGYTF. In nucleotides, the CDR3 is TGTGCCAGCAGCCAATCGACGGGGGGCCGCCCTAACTATGGCTACACCTTC.

This clonotype was counted a few times. The chain couples TRBV24-1 to TRBJ2-5; unclear D gene. Germline values: CDR1 KGHDR, CDR2 SFDVKD. Trimming shortened V by 4 bases and J by 3 bases, and 11 bases separated the two germline ends. This CDR3 spans 14 amino acids. The CDR3 DNA reads TGTGCCACCAGTGACGCCGACGGAAAAGAGACCCAGTACTTC. The encoded protein is CATSDADGKETQYF.

CDR3 DNA sequence: TGTGCCAGCAGCGGGATGACAGGTCCTAATGAAAAACTGTTTTTT. As protein: CASSGMTGPNEKLFF. The chain joins TRBV5-6 to TRBJ1-4, with a possible D match to TRBD1 (6 bases). CDR1 and CDR2 from the germline V gene are SGHDT and YYEEEE. Trimming took off 4 bases at V and 3 bases at J, with 13 bases between the two ends. This CDR3 has 15 residues.

The table lists this clonotype with a few counts. The rearrangement uses TRBV4-1 and TRBJ2-3, with TRBD2 matching 12 bases. Germline lookup yields CDR1 MGHRA and CDR2 YSYEKL. V was clipped by 0 bases and J by 8 bases; unmatched bases: 3. CDR3 length equals 15 residues. The CDR3, as DNA: TGCGCCAGCAGCCAAGATCTAGCGGGAGGGGCTACGCAGTATTTT. This sequence encodes CASSQDLAGGATQYF.

This clonotype was seen a handful of times. This rearrangement joins TRBV28 to TRBJ2-7; TRBD2 aligns across 8 bases. Germline trimming cut 7 bases from V and 3 bases from J; bases unmatched to any gene: 8. The CDR3 is made up of 14 amino acids. From germline, CDR1 is MDHEN and CDR2 SYDVKM. The CDR3 DNA reads as TGTGCCAGCACCTCAGGGACTAGTGGCTACGAGCAGTACTTC. It yields the protein CASTSGTSGYEQYF.